This TCR beta chain was sequenced during a study of identical twins. cDNA carried unique molecular identifiers, and a universal primer site was added by template switching. From the 5' RACE reads, TCRdb called clonotypes with MiXCR, one entry per CDR3 protein. The profile shows 250,000 or so distinct CDR3 sequences, approximately 7% of them singletons. General study points: Conclusions relied on cross-sectional statistical analysis, not following the same donors.

This clonotype appeared a few times. Its antigen is as yet unknown. V lost 6 bases, J lost 0 bases, and 9 bases stayed unmatched. The CDR3 is made up of 17 amino acids. Germline V CDR1 and CDR2: MDHEN, SYDVKM. The same sample was also used in a study of yellow fever vaccine responses in identical twins. This second study notes: Twins reportedly showed a vaccine T cell response that seemed partly convergent and partly personalized.

This clonotype was sampled from a woman under 30 in good health. Sequenced sample: memory (CD45RO+) T cells sorted from blood. This chain uses TRBV28 with TRBJ2-1; TRBD1 agrees at 9 bases. The CDR3 nucleotides read TGTGCCAGCAGAAACCGGGACAGGGAGAGCTCCTACAATGAGCAGTTCTTC. Translating gives CASRNRDRESSYNEQFF.